A selection of T cell receptor beta chains follows, all from one sample in a study of identical twins. TCRdb analysed the 5' RACE reads with MiXCR anew, one entry per CDR3 protein. The data show under 800,000 distinct CDR3 sequences, with around 20% seen just once and 4.3% held by the top ten. This sample was also put to use in a study of T cells expressing NK-cell markers.

Sequenced input: PBMCs. The source is a woman aged 18-29 years in good health. Both conserved end residues are part of each CDR3. A D gene is named only where the DNA matches it firmly. For some rows the clone size is stated as once, few or many, or as a class when expanded; others skip it.

V gene	D gene	clone size	J gene	CDR3 DNA	CDR3 protein
TRBV7-2	NA	once	TRBJ2-7	TGTGCCAGCAGCTGGTCGGGCGGGATACCGTCCTACGAGCAGTACTTC	CASSWSGGIPSYEQYF
TRBV12-5	NA	many	TRBJ1-1	TGTGCTAGTGGCACGAATGGGGTGGAGACTGAAGCTTTCTTT	CASGTNGVETEAFF
TRBV2	NA	NA	TRBJ2-5	TGTGCCAGTCTTAGACTGGAGACCCAGTACTTC	CASLRLETQYF
TRBV10-3	NA	NA	TRBJ1-2	TGTGCCATCAGTGAGCCGAACGGGACGGGACGCTATGGCTACACCTTC	CAISEPNGTGRYGYTF
TRBV7-9	TRBD2	NA	TRBJ2-2	TGTGCCAGCAGCTTTAGCGGACTAGCGGTTACCGGGGAGCTGTTTTTT	CASSFSGLAVTGELFF
TRBV5-1	NA	few	TRBJ1-4	TGCGCCAGCAGACTGGGGGTCGGGACGCCTGAAAAACTGTTTTTT	CASRLGVGTPEKLFF
TRBV29-1	TRBD2	few	TRBJ2-7	TGCAGCGTTGCGGGAGGCCAAGCCTACGAGCAGTACTTC	CSVAGGQAYEQYF
TRBV7-3	NA	few	TRBJ1-1	TGTGCCAGCAGCTTATTACTGCTAGGCAACGAACACACTGAAGCTTTCTTT	CASSLLLLGNEHTEAFF
TRBV16	TRBD2	few	TRBJ2-1	TGTGCCAGCCGACCCGGGGGGGGGCACAATGAGCAGTTCTTC	CASRPGGGHNEQFF
TRBV18	TRBD2	NA	TRBJ2-3	TGTGCCAGCTCACCTACCGGGGGGGGCGGCACAGATACGCAGTATTTT	CASSPTGGGGTDTQYF
TRBV20-1	NA	few	TRBJ2-1	TGCAGTGCCCTGCGCAATGAGCAGTTCTTC	CSALRNEQFF
TRBV7-2	NA	NA	TRBJ2-3	TGTGCCAGCAGCTTAGTGGACAGCCGCGATACGCAGTATTTT	CASSLVDSRDTQYF
TRBV5-1	NA	NA	TRBJ2-1	TGCGCCAGCGGAGAGAGAGGGACGCCCAATGAGCAGTTCTTC	CASGERGTPNEQFF
TRBV5-1	NA	few	TRBJ2-1	TGCGCCAGCAGCTTACCGGGACGGGGCTACAATGAGCAGTTCTTC	CASSLPGRGYNEQFF
TRBV12-3/TRBV12-4	NA	few	TRBJ2-1	TGTGCCAGCAGTTTGAGAGGCAGCGCACCGTACAATGAGCAGTTCTTC	CASSLRGSAPYNEQFF
TRBV20-1	NA	NA	TRBJ1-1	TGCAGTGCTACTTCGATTCGGGCTGGCACTGAAGCTTTCTTT	CSATSIRAGTEAFF
TRBV10-3	TRBD1	few	TRBJ1-1	TGTGCCATCAGTGAGTCCACAGGGGGTGCGGAGACTGAAGCTTTCTTT	CAISESTGGAETEAFF
TRBV20-1	NA	few	TRBJ1-2	TGCAGTGCTAGAAGGGCGTTTCAAGGCTACACCTTC	CSARRAFQGYTF
TRBV12-3/TRBV12-4	NA	NA	TRBJ2-7	TGTGCCAGCAGTTTAGACCTCGATATTCCCGAGCAGTACTTC	CASSLDLDIPEQYF
TRBV5-6	NA	few	TRBJ2-5	TGTGCCAGCAGCTCTGGGGTGGGGGGAAGAGAGACCCAGTACTTC	CASSSGVGGRETQYF
TRBV7-2	TRBD2	few	TRBJ2-1	TGTGCCAGCAGCTTCTCTGGGACTAGAGGGGGTGAGCAGTTCTTC	CASSFSGTRGGEQFF
TRBV20-1	TRBD1	few	TRBJ2-2	TGCAGTGCTAGGGACAGGGTCACCGGGGAGCTGTTTTTT	CSARDRVTGELFF
TRBV20-1	NA	few	TRBJ2-2	TGCAGTGCTGGGGCTTGGGGGGAGCTGTTTTTT	CSAGAWGELFF
TRBV10-2	NA	NA	TRBJ2-5	TGCGCCAGCAGCGCAGGACTGGGGGCAGAGACCCAGTACTTC	CASSAGLGAETQYF
TRBV29-1	TRBD1	NA	TRBJ2-3	TGCAGCGTGGGGACAGGGGGCTTGGATACGCAGTATTTT	CSVGTGGLDTQYF
TRBV7-9	TRBD1	many	TRBJ1-4	TGTGCCAGCAGCTTCGGGGACAGGGTCCTTGAAAAACTGTTTTTT	CASSFGDRVLEKLFF
TRBV7-9	NA	NA	TRBJ1-1	TGTGCCAGCAGCTTAGAAACAGGTCACGAATCTTTCTTT	CASSLETGHESFF
TRBV6-4	NA	few	TRBJ2-3	TGTGCCAGCAGCCTCAGGGTGGGCACAGATACGCAGTATTTT	CASSLRVGTDTQYF
TRBV11-2	NA	NA	TRBJ2-2	TGTGCCAGCAGCGGGCCGGGTGTCGGGGAGCTGTTTTTT	CASSGPGVGELFF
TRBV24-1	TRBD1	few	TRBJ2-1	TGTGCCACCAGTGATCCCCTGGGGACAGGCAATGAGCAGTTCTTC	CATSDPLGTGNEQFF
TRBV6-1	TRBD1	NA	TRBJ2-7	TGTGCCAGCAAAGACAGGGCAACGAGCGAGCAGTACTTC	CASKDRATSEQYF
TRBV12-3/TRBV12-4	NA	NA	TRBJ1-4	TGTGCCAGCAGTTCAGGGACCATCAGAGACGGAAAACTGTTTTTT	CASSSGTIRDGKLFF
TRBV6-5	NA	NA	TRBJ2-1	TGTGCCAGCAGTTACTCGGGCGAAAACTTCAGCTACAATGAGCAGTTCTTC	CASSYSGENFSYNEQFF
TRBV20-1	TRBD2	NA	TRBJ2-1	TGCAGTGCATCTCCCTTCGGGGCGGGAGGGACAAATGAGCAGTTCTTC	CSASPFGAGGTNEQFF
TRBV10-1	TRBD2	many	TRBJ2-3	TGCGCCAGCAGTGGAGATGGACTAGCGGGGGATACGCAGTATTTT	CASSGDGLAGDTQYF
TRBV2	NA	NA	TRBJ2-3	TGTGCCAGCAACGAAGGGGGGCTCACAGATACGCAGTATTTT	CASNEGGLTDTQYF
TRBV5-1	TRBD2	NA	TRBJ2-3	TGCGCCAGCAGCTTGCTACTAGCGGGAGTGGTAGATACGCAGTATTTT	CASSLLLAGVVDTQYF
TRBV4-2	NA	NA	TRBJ2-5	TGTGCCAGCAGCCACCGTCGGGCTGCAGGGGAGACCCAGTACTTC	CASSHRRAAGETQYF
TRBV5-5	TRBD1	NA	TRBJ2-1	TGTGCCAGCAGTAATTTACCGGGACAGGGCCCTAACAATGAGCAGTTCTTC	CASSNLPGQGPNNEQFF
TRBV12-3/TRBV12-4	TRBD1	few	TRBJ1-1	TGTGCCAGCACCTCGGGACAGTTCACTGAAGCTTTCTTT	CASTSGQFTEAFF
TRBV12-3/TRBV12-4	TRBD2	NA	TRBJ2-1	TGTGCCAGCAGACGACTAGCGCGAGCAAATGAGCAGTTCTTC	CASRRLARANEQFF
TRBV5-1	NA	NA	TRBJ2-7	TGCGCCAGCAGCCCGGGACCTCAGGCCCCGGGGCAGTACTTC	CASSPGPQAPGQYF